The clone carrying this TCR beta chain was counted once. The antigen remains undetermined. TCR beta CDR3 region amplification was performed from RNA transcripts. Using the HTBI primer set, a first-round RT-PCR was run on the TCR CDR3. TCRdb analysed the multiplex PCR reads with MiXCR anew, one entry per CDR3 protein. This sample has 700,000 or so distinct CDR3 sequences, with less than 20% found just once. From germline, CDR1 is SEHNR and CDR2 FQNEAQ (reference sequence). The CDR3 is 13 amino acids. V dropped 1 base and J dropped 8 bases, with 8 bases sitting between them. These patients, aged 18 to 65, had recently diagnosed hyperthyroidism lasting under 2 months. This entry belongs to a study of T cells in Graves' hyperthyroidism and ophthalmopathy. The overall study: Any treatment followed the collection of peripheral blood at initial diagnosis.

The study's findings and limits: Ophthalmopathy was told apart from stable hyperthyroidism by a 13 V-J model. Most thyroid-expanded clonotypes above 0.001 were also found in blood.

This chain uses TRBV7-9 with TRBJ2-2; no definite D call. Sequencing input: blood. The receptor was derived from a man younger than 35 with Graves' hyperthyroidism. In nucleotides, the CDR3 is TGTGCCAGCAGCTTAGGAGCATTTGGGGAGCTGTTTTTT. As protein: CASSLGAFGELFF.